Detailed here is one T cell receptor (beta chain). Antigen unknown. The entry originates in a study of shared clonotypes between healthy human individuals. Source study methods: There were no quality scores in the junction-only immunoSEQ sequences, so filtering differed. Some clones are missing from TCRdb's copy, which holds only in-frame ones; the method was immunoSEQ multiplex PCR. The DNA was the basis for D and trimming; V, J and clone size are from that table. The sample holds under 1,100,000 clones, under 80% seen once. V was shortened by 6 bases and J by 2 bases, with 10 bases between the two germline ends. Germline CDR1 is MNHEY and CDR2 is SVGAGI. This CDR3 contains 13 residues. Notes on the study in general: Incompleteness in sorted-subset sequencing, despite large depth, was shown by rarefaction.

The chain is built from TRBV6-5 and TRBJ2-5; D is possibly TRBD1 or TRBD2 (5 bases each). Specimen: memory CD4+ T cells sorted from blood. Indicated subset: CD45RA-negative fraction. The TCR originated in a young man in good health. The CDR3 loop reads CASRNGAQETQYF. CDR3 in DNA: TGTGCCAGCAGAAACGGGGCACAAGAGACCCAGTACTTC.